Each of the 31 T cell receptor beta chains below was sequenced from the same sample in a study of T cell repertoires in cytomegalovirus infection. TCRdb called the reads again in MiXCR, with one record for every CDR3 protein. The data show hundreds of thousands of distinct CDR3 sequences, with 35% seen just once and about 2.8% held by the top ten. The specimen sequenced was PBMCs. The origin of the receptors is a human donor in good health (CMV status not recorded). Some clones in this sample may be carry-over from other donors' samples.

This clonotype was counted only a few times. This chain uses TRBV4-2 with TRBJ1-5, with D unresolved. Germline V gene sequence: CDR1 LGHNA, CDR2 YNFKEQ. Trimming shortened V by 0 bases and J by 6 bases, and 12 bases separated the two germline ends. There are 15 residues in the CDR3. For the CDR3, the DNA is TGTGCCAGCAGCCAAGAACTAACCGAAGGTCAGCCCCAGCATTTT. Translated: CASSQELTEGQPQHF.

This sequence joins TRBV7-2 and TRBJ2-1, with unresolved D. The germline V gene encodes CDR1 SGHTA and CDR2 FQGNSA. Trimming cost V 0 bases and J 4 bases, with 10 bases left between them. The CDR3 sequence is 15 residues long. The DNA for the CDR3 is TGTGCCAGCAGCTTAGCTAGGGCTAGGTACAATGAGCAGTTCTTC. As protein: CASSLARARYNEQFF.

The chain has TRBV7-2 and TRBJ2-1; the match to TRBD1 covers 8 bases. CDR1 is SGHTA and CDR2 is FQGNSA in the germline V gene. V gave up 3 bases and J gave up 4 bases; unmatched junction bases: 5. The CDR3 runs to 15 residues. The CDR3 coding sequence is TGTGCCAGCAGCTTCTCGACAGGGGAGTACAATGAGCAGTTCTTC. It yields the protein CASSFSTGEYNEQFF.

V usage is TRBV19 and J usage is TRBJ1-3, with unresolved D. The CDR3 length is 13 residues. Trimming pared 8 bases from V and 1 base from J, leaving 9 bases between. Germline assignment: CDR1 LNHDA and CDR2 SQIVND (reference sequence). In DNA, the CDR3 is TGTGCCAGTGACCCCGGTTCTGGAAACACCATATATTTT. Translating gives CASDPGSGNTIYF.

The CDR3 DNA sequence: TGTGCCAGCAGCGTGCGCAATACAGGGGGAAGAGATACGCAGTATTTT. It translates to CASSVRNTGGRDTQYF. The V call is TRBV11-2, the J call TRBJ2-3; 8 nucleotides agree with TRBD1. From germline, CDR1 is SGHAT and CDR2 FQNNGV. This CDR3 spans 16 amino acids. The V segment lost 5 bases and the J segment 5 bases; nucleotides outside the gene matches: 12.

The chain combines TRBV7-9 with TRBJ2-2; tentative D call: TRBD1 (6 bases). The V gene's germline CDR1 is SEHNR and CDR2 FQNEAQ (reference sequence). The CDR3 length is 15 residues. The V gene lost 5 bases and the J gene lost 6 bases, with 16 bases spanning the gap. The CDR3 region is CASSPDRIAAGELFF. The CDR3 bases are TGTGCCAGCAGCCCCGACAGGATCGCCGCCGGGGAGCTGTTTTTT. Based on the CDR3 plus reference TRBV7-9 and TRBJ2-2, the full variable domain is DTGVSQNPRHKITKRGQNVTFRCDPISEHNRLYWYRQTLGQGPEFLTYFQNEAQLEKSRLLSDRFSAERPKGSFSTLEIQRTEQGDSAMYLCASSPDRIAAGELFFGEGSRLTVL.

V gene TRBV7-2 combines with J gene TRBJ2-6; 9 bases map to TRBD1. Germline CDR1 reads SGHTA; CDR2 reads FQGNSA. This CDR3 spans 18 amino acids. V was pared by 5 bases and J by 10 bases, with 18 bases of the junction left unmatched. The CDR3 DNA follows: TGTGCCAGCAGCCCTAGGCCGACCGGGACAGGGACAGCGAACGTCCTGACTTTC. Translation: CASSPRPTGTGTANVLTF.

The chain carries TRBV27 and TRBJ2-7; 8 nucleotides match TRBD2. The CDR3 sequence is 14 residues long. CDR1 and CDR2 (germline): MNHEY, SMNVEV (reference sequence). V was clipped by 10 bases and J by 6 bases; unmatched bases: 14. CDR3 bases: TGTGCCACACCCCCCGGGAGGGGGAGTTGCGAGCAGTACTTC. It yields the protein CATPPGRGSCEQYF.

The chain carries TRBV5-1 and TRBJ2-7; TRBD1 is a possible D gene (5 bases). Germline-derived CDR1 and CDR2 are SGHRS and YFSETQ. Trimming took 2 bases from V and 3 from J, leaving 12 bases between them. This CDR3 has 14 residues. CDR3 in amino acids: CASSFADTGYEQYF. The CDR3 DNA follows: TGCGCCAGCAGCTTCGCGGACACCGGCTACGAGCAGTACTTC.

The chain recombines TRBV28 with TRBJ2-5, with TRBD1 matching over 7 bases. Germline assignment: CDR1 MDHEN and CDR2 SYDVKM. The length of the CDR3 is 14 residues. V shed 8 bases and J 5 bases; nucleotides not matched to a gene: 11. The CDR3: CASRNRGGLETQYF. The DNA of the CDR3 is TGTGCCAGCCGGAACAGGGGTGGTCTGGAGACCCAGTACTTC.

This clonotype occurred many times. The chain links TRBV12-3 or TRBV12-4 to TRBJ1-6, with unresolved D. The CDR3 runs 12 residues. V was cut by 3 bases and J by 6 bases, with 3 bases left in between. DNA of the CDR3: TGTGCCAGCAGTTTTGGTAATTCACCCCTCCACTTT. Translation gives CASSFGNSPLHF.

The V and J genes are TRBV28 and TRBJ1-2; TRBD1 aligns across 8 bases. This CDR3 is 14 amino acids long. J was trimmed by 4 bases and V by 5 bases; bases with no gene match: 6. CDR1 and CDR2 from the germline V gene are MDHEN and SYDVKM. In nucleotides, the CDR3 is TGTGCCAGCAGTGTATTCGGGACAGGCTATGGCTACACCTTC. Encoded protein: CASSVFGTGYGYTF.

The table lists this clonotype with a few counts. The CDR3: CASSERTSGRRAGETQYF. DNA of the CDR3: TGTGCCAGCAGTGAGCGGACTAGCGGGAGGCGGGCTGGAGAGACCCAGTACTTC. V gene TRBV25-1 combines with J gene TRBJ2-5, with 14 bases identical to TRBD2. The CDR3 is made up of 18 amino acids. Germline V gene sequence: CDR1 MGHDK, CDR2 SYGVNS. With V trimmed by 3 bases and J by 4 bases, 10 bases remained unmatched.

This chain connects TRBV5-4 to TRBJ2-5, with 7 bases identical to TRBD2. The CDR3 is 17 amino acids. V was pared by 7 bases and J by 0 bases, with 15 bases of the junction left unmatched. Germline V lookup: CDR1 SGHNT, CDR2 YYREEE (reference sequence). This CDR3 reads CASGTTKRTRYQETQYF. CDR3 in DNA: TGTGCCAGCGGGACTACTAAACGGACCCGGTACCAAGAGACCCAGTACTTC.

Concerning this clonotype: A read error is likely, as this CDR3 ends without the conserved phenylalanine or tryptophan. The V and J genes are TRBV7-2 and TRBJ1-1; D unclear. Germline V gene lookup returns CDR1 SGHTA and CDR2 FQGNSA. V lost 1 base and J 8 bases, leaving 8 bases between the germline ends. This CDR3 has 12 amino acids. The CDR3 sequence: CASSLVGIEAFC. The CDR3, as DNA: TGTGCCAGCAGCTTAGTCGGGATAGAAGCTTTCTGT.

In its sample, this clonotype was seen a few times. The chain carries TRBV7-8 and TRBJ2-1; 8 nucleotides line up with TRBD2. Germline V gives CDR1 SGHVS, CDR2 FQNEAQ. CDR3 size: 14 residues. The V gene end was trimmed by 5 bases and the J gene end by 8 bases; junction bases not matched to a gene: 8. The CDR3 spells CASSPRTSRHEQFF. The CDR3 DNA reads as TGTGCCAGCAGCCCTAGGACTAGCCGACATGAGCAGTTCTTC.

For this clonotype: At one end the junction does not follow the germline gene, possibly because of a read error. This chain links TRBV29-1 with TRBJ1-1; possibly TRBD1 for D (6 bases). CDR1 and CDR2 (germline): SQVTM, ANQGSEA. The CDR3 totals 14 residues. CDR3 DNA sequence: TGCAGCCTTGAATCTCCACAGGGATCCACTGAAGCTTTCTTT. Its translation is CSLESPQGSTEAFF.

The chain has TRBV4-2 and TRBJ2-7; 8 bases are a match to TRBD1. V was pared by 0 bases and J by 5 bases, with 9 bases of the junction left unmatched. Germline V gene lookup returns CDR1 LGHNA and CDR2 YNFKEQ. The CDR3 spans 16 residues. The chain's CDR3 is CASSQDRISRGHEQYF. CDR3 DNA: TGTGCCAGCAGCCAAGATAGGATTAGCAGGGGGCACGAGCAGTACTTC.

This clonotype has at least ten counts. The V gene is TRBV7-2, the J gene TRBJ2-7, with D tentatively TRBD2 (6 bases). Looked up from germline, CDR1 is SGHTA and CDR2 is FQGNSA. V gave up 6 bases and J gave up 3 bases, with 15 bases separating them. CDR3 length: 14 amino acids. The CDR3 nucleotides read TGTGCCAGCAGACGAGGCGGGGCCCTCTACGAGCAGTACTTC. Amino acids: CASRRGGALYEQYF.

A few counts support this clonotype. The chain combines TRBV6-1 with TRBJ2-7; D tentatively fits TRBD1 or TRBD2 (5 bases each). The CDR3 consists of 16 residues. Germline CDR1 and CDR2: MNHNS and SASEGT. Trimming pared 3 bases from V and 5 bases from J, leaving 20 bases between. This CDR3 reads CASSDRVGGTWDEQYF. In nucleotides, the CDR3 is TGTGCCAGCAGTGATAGAGTTGGTGGGACCTGGGACGAGCAGTACTTC.

This sequence joins TRBV13 and TRBJ1-4; D is unclear. V was shortened by 4 bases and J by 4 bases, with 10 bases between the two germline ends. The CDR3 covers 14 residues. CDR1 PRHDT and CDR2 FYEKMQ come from the germline V gene (reference sequence). The CDR3 sequence: CASSSREDNEKLFF. CDR3 coding DNA: TGTGCCAGCAGCTCTAGGGAAGATAATGAAAAACTGTTTTTT.

The chain recombines TRBV2 with TRBJ1-4, with D possibly being TRBD1 (5 bases). The V end lost 8 bases, the J end lost 2 bases, and 18 bases lay between the germline ends. Germline CDR1 SNHLY, CDR2 FYNNEI. This CDR3 has 16 residues. CDR3 sequence reads: CASRAQGLTTNEKLFF. The CDR3, as DNA: TGTGCCAGCCGGGCCCAGGGTTTGACTACTAATGAAAAACTGTTTTTT.

The chain has TRBV29-1 and TRBJ2-7; D remains unclear. V gave up 6 bases and J gave up 2 bases, with 8 bases separating them. CDR1 and CDR2 from the germline V gene are SQVTM and ANQGSEA. The CDR3 totals 11 residues. The CDR3 loop is CSVGRPYEQYF. CDR3 in DNA: TGCAGCGTAGGACGGCCCTACGAGCAGTACTTC.

This clonotype has a handful of counts. The rearrangement links TRBV12-3 or TRBV12-4 to TRBJ2-1; TRBD2 might be the D (6 bases). The CDR3 is made up of 15 amino acids. Trimming removed 7 bases at V and 1 base at J, with 14 bases between. CDR3 loop: CASTYIGGSYNEQFF. The CDR3, as DNA: TGTGCCAGCACTTATATTGGGGGGTCCTACAATGAGCAGTTCTTC.

This chain links TRBV20-1 with TRBJ1-2; 7 bases line up with TRBD1. Trimming cost V 3 bases and J 4 bases; bases outside gene matches: 11. This CDR3 contains 15 residues. Germline loops: CDR1 DFQATT, CDR2 SNEGSKA (reference sequence). The CDR3 nucleotides read TGCAGTGCTAGCGCACCGGGACAGAGAGTCTATGGCTACACCTTC. Amino acids: CSASAPGQRVYGYTF.

The chain has TRBV29-1 and TRBJ2-5; TRBD2 is a possible D gene (5 bases). In germline, CDR1 is SQVTM, CDR2 ANQGSEA. CDR3 length: 14 residues. V was clipped by 0 bases and J by 5 bases, with 13 bases between them. CDR3 region: CSVEDQRVGETQYF. As DNA, the CDR3 is TGCAGCGTTGAAGATCAGAGGGTCGGGGAGACCCAGTACTTC. Using reference TRBV29-1 and TRBJ2-5 for the parts outside the CDR3, the full variable domain is SAVISQKPSRDICQRGTSLTIQCQVDSQVTMMFWYRQQPGQSLTLIATANQGSEATYESGFVIDKFPISRPNLTFSTLTVSNMSPEDSSIYLCSVEDQRVGETQYFGPGTRLLVL.

The gene calls are TRBV19 and TRBJ1-1; the match to TRBD1 covers 8 bases. The CDR3 sequence is 13 residues long. The J segment lost 5 bases and the V segment lost 8 bases, leaving 7 bases of the junction unmatched. In germline, CDR1 is LNHDA, CDR2 SQIVND (reference sequence). CDR3 sequence: CASVDRGRTEAFF. CDR3 DNA sequence: TGTGCCAGTGTCGACAGGGGTCGAACTGAAGCTTTCTTT.

The chain carries TRBV7-2 and TRBJ2-5; D remains ambiguous. The V and J ends lost 4 bases and 3 bases respectively, with 15 bases between them. The germline V gene has CDR1 SGHTA and CDR2 FQGNSA. This CDR3 contains 15 residues. DNA for the CDR3: TGTGCCAGCAGCTCGGAAGATACTACCAAAGAGACCCAGTACTTC. It encodes CASSSEDTTKETQYF. Supplemented by reference TRBV7-2 and TRBJ2-5, the full variable domain reads GAGVSQSPSNKVTEKGKDVELRCDPISGHTALYWYRQSLGQGLEFLIYFQGNSAPDKSGLPSDRFSAERTGGSVSTLTIQRTQQEDSAVYLCASSSEDTTKETQYFGPGTRLLVL.

This clonotype was recorded many times. The chain joins TRBV7-2 to TRBJ2-3, with 12 positions matching TRBD2. Germline CDR1 is SGHTA and CDR2 is FQGNSA. V was pared by 3 bases and J by 6 bases, with 7 bases of the junction left unmatched. This CDR3 is built from 16 residues. The CDR3 region is CASSLASGRAIDTQYF. CDR3 DNA: TGTGCCAGCAGCTTGGCTAGCGGGAGGGCCATTGATACGCAGTATTTT.

Of note for this clonotype: The conserved phenylalanine or tryptophan normally closing the CDR3 is absent here, so this likely arose from a read error. The chain carries TRBV10-3 and TRBJ2-2, with D unclear. The CDR3 is 11 residues long. The V gene's germline CDR1 is ENHRY and CDR2 SYGVKD. The ends were cut back, 6 bases at V and 8 bases at J, with 7 bases in the middle. CDR3 sequence (DNA): TGTGCCATCAGGGAGACAGGGGAGCTGTTTCTT. Protein: CAIRETGELFL.

The rearrangement links TRBV7-9 to TRBJ2-3, with a tentative D call TRBD2 (5 bases). The V end was cut by 5 bases, the J end by 0 bases, with 12 bases between. Germline V gene data show CDR1 as SEHNR and CDR2 as FQNEAQ (reference sequence). The CDR3 totals 15 residues. The CDR3 region is CASSPERTSTDTQYF. The CDR3 bases are TGTGCCAGCAGCCCCGAAAGGACTAGCACAGATACGCAGTATTTT. The variable domain in full, completed from reference TRBV7-9 and TRBJ2-3, reads DTGVSQNPRHKITKRGQNVTFRCDPISEHNRLYWYRQTLGQGPEFLTYFQNEAQLEKSRLLSDRFSAERPKGSFSTLEIQRTEQGDSAMYLCASSPERTSTDTQYFGPGTRLTVL.